The rows below give T cell receptor beta chains drawn from one sample of a study of T cell responses to AZD1222 COVID-19 vaccine. Sequencing was performed with immunoSEQ multiplex PCR; in TCRdb, only in-frame clones are kept and a portion is missing. Here the sample spans 130,000 to 150,000 clones, 90% to 95% being singletons. Source: peripheral blood, taken after recovery from COVID-19. The receptors were sampled from an adult who had recovered from COVID-19. Both conserved end residues are part of each CDR3. The D gene is left open where the match is weak. Not every row has a clone size; where given, it reads once, few, many or a size class.

once	TRBV7-8	TRBJ2-5	TRBD2	TGTGCCAGCAGCAAGGGTTCTGGGCTAGCGGGAGGGATACAAGAGACCCAGTACTTC	CASSKGSGLAGGIQETQYF
.	TRBV27	TRBJ1-4	.	TGTGCCAGCAGTCCCCAGAGTGGGACAAATGAAAAACTGTTTTTT	CASSPQSGTNEKLFF
.	TRBV28	TRBJ1-2	.	TGTGCCAGCAGTGAACTGAGGACCTATGGCTACACCTTC	CASSELRTYGYTF
.	TRBV5-6	TRBJ1-2	.	TGTGCCAGCAGCTACGGGTCCTATGGCTACACCTTC	CASSYGSYGYTF
few	TRBV3-1/TRBV3-2	TRBJ1-6	.	TGTGCCAGCAGCCAAGCCCGGGCTAATTCACCCCTCCACTTT	CASSQARANSPLHF
few	TRBV28	TRBJ1-5	TRBD1	TGTGCCAGCAGACTTGCAGGGGGCAGGAACAATCAGCCCCAGCATTTT	CASRLAGGRNNQPQHF
.	TRBV4-1	TRBJ2-2	TRBD2	TGCGCCAGCAGCCAAGTGAGGCTAGCGGGAGGGCCGGGCACCGGGGAGCTGTTTTTT	CASSQVRLAGGPGTGELFF
.	TRBV28	TRBJ2-1	TRBD2	TGTGCCAGCAGTGCCACCGCTCTAGCGGGAGGGCCAGAGGAGCAGTTCTTC	CASSATALAGGPEEQFF
.	TRBV3-1/TRBV3-2	TRBJ1-2	.	TGTGCCAGCAGCCTCTCGAGTCAGGGGAGCTATGGCTACACCTTC	CASSLSSQGSYGYTF
.	TRBV12-3/TRBV12-4	TRBJ1-2	.	TGTGCCAGCAGCCCAGGGCCGAACTATGGCTACACCTTC	CASSPGPNYGYTF
.	TRBV5-1	TRBJ2-7	.	TGCGCCAGCAGTCAAAATGCAGCCCTAAGCTCCTACGAGCAGTACTTC	CASSQNAALSSYEQYF